The entry below gives a single T cell receptor (beta chain) sequence along with its context. Antigen: not known. The source of the sample is a study of OX40 agonist ivuxolimab in advanced cancers. About the research overall: Mean age about 60 years, range about 20 to 85; around 80% male.

Measured with immunoSEQ multiplex PCR; TCRdb has only the in-frame clones, and not every one. The sample records more than 60,000 clones, 87% being singletons. The CDR3 contains 13 residues. V lost 3 bases to trimming and J lost 8 bases; unmatched junction nucleotides: 9. In germline, CDR1 is SQVTM, CDR2 ANQGSEA. The study, taken as a whole, reports: The work left the antigen specificity of expanded peripheral T cells undetermined.

The V gene is TRBV29-1, the J gene TRBJ1-2; 7 bases fit TRBD1. Sample: CD4+ or CD8+ T cells sorted from blood, taken in a trial of the OX40 agonist ivuxolimab. The origin of this receptor is an adult with an advanced solid tumor such as melanoma, head and neck, liver or kidney cancer. The CDR3 protein is CSVDRTGSEGYTF. CDR3 bases: TGCAGCGTTGATAGGACAGGCTCTGAAGGCTACACCTTC. Full variable domain (rest looked up from reference TRBV29-1 and TRBJ1-2): SAVISQKPSRDICQRGTSLTIQCQVDSQVTMMFWYRQQPGQSLTLIATANQGSEATYESGFVIDKFPISRPNLTFSTLTVSNMSPEDSSIYLCSVDRTGSEGYTFGSGTRLTVV.